This entry describes one T cell receptor beta chain. Sequencing used immunoSEQ multiplex PCR; TCRdb keeps in-frame clones, though not all of them. Seen here are some 150,000 clones, approximately 94% observed once, and the top ten hold approximately 15%. The V end was cut by 0 bases, the J end by 5 bases, with 9 bases between. Per germline, CDR1 SGHNT and CDR2 YYREEE (reference sequence). The CDR3 runs 13 residues. This sample is part of a study of control samples from healthy donors and cancer patients. Material for sequencing was PBMCs. The source is a man in his sixties with colorectal cancer. The chain recombines TRBV5-4 with TRBJ2-7, with D tentatively TRBD1 (6 bases). CDR3 nucleotides: TGTGCCAGCAGCTTGGACAGGGCGAACGAGCAGTACTTC. Translation gives CASSLDRANEQYF.